Reported below is one T cell receptor beta chain. Its antigen is unidentified. The data were taken from a study of cytomegalovirus exposure and HLA in healthy donors. Study-level findings and limits: Sequencing likely caused a cluster of highly shared sequence variants.

Primers included in the PCR were 60 Vbeta and 13 Jbeta primers. Profiling relied on immunoSEQ multiplex PCR, and the TCRdb table lists in-frame clones only, not all of them. The table records some 150,000 clones, 60% to 80% of them present only once. CDR3 size: 12 residues. Germline lookup yields CDR1 SNHLY and CDR2 FYNNEI. V gave up 7 bases and J gave up 1 base, with 7 bases separating them. The sequenced material came from PBMCs. The rearrangement joins TRBV2 to TRBJ2-5; D might be TRBD2 (5 bases). This clonotype was obtained from a woman aged 45-65 years in good health and CMV-seronegative. The CDR3 protein is CASTSGQETQYF. Written as DNA, the CDR3 is TGTGCCAGCACAAGCGGCCAAGAGACCCAGTACTTC.